This entry lists 22 T cell receptor beta chains sequenced from one sample in a study of T-cell memory formation after mild COVID-19. Using its own MiXCR run on the 5' RACE reads, TCRdb lists one record per CDR3 protein. The sample holds hundreds of thousands of distinct CDR3 sequences, 20% to 25% seen once. The sequencing input was PBMCs or a T cell subset sorted from them (not recorded which). The receptors were sampled from an adult woman who had mild COVID-19 (a few samples of this study predate the infection). Cell type and time point are not known.

This clonotype was recorded at least ten times. The chain joins TRBV5-5 to TRBJ1-1; no definite D call. Per germline, CDR1 SGHKS and CDR2 YYEKEE (reference sequence). V lost 2 bases and J lost 1, with 12 bases in between. There are 15 residues in the CDR3. The CDR3 sequence is CASSLQPQPNTEAFF. As DNA, the CDR3 is TGTGCCAGCAGCTTACAACCCCAACCGAACACTGAAGCTTTCTTT.

V usage is TRBV7-2 and J usage is TRBJ1-2, with D tentatively TRBD1 (6 bases). Per the germline V gene, CDR1 is SGHTA and CDR2 is FQGNSA. The CDR3 has 13 residues. Trimming took 6 bases from V and 8 from J, leaving 16 bases between them. CDR3 protein: CASSTGRVIGYTF. Here the CDR3 DNA reads TGTGCCAGCAGTACAGGGCGGGTTATCGGCTACACCTTC.

The chain carries TRBV9 and TRBJ2-3; D call uncertain. Between the trimmed V and J ends, which lost 0 bases and 4 bases, there was a span of 15 bases. The CDR3 consists of 16 residues. Germline CDR1 is SGDLS and CDR2 is YYNGEE. The DNA of the CDR3 is TGTGCCAGCAGCGTAGTTGGTCAGAGCCCCGCAGATACGCAGTATTTT. Translated, it gives CASSVVGQSPADTQYF.

This clonotype was counted only a few times. This sequence joins TRBV20-1 and TRBJ1-6; 7 bases fit TRBD1. CDR3 length: 15 residues. With V trimmed by 2 bases and J by 4 bases, 5 bases remained unmatched. Germline V gene lookup returns CDR1 DFQATT and CDR2 SNEGSKA (reference sequence). The CDR3 protein is CSARYRGEYNSPLHF. In DNA form, the CDR3 reads TGCAGTGCTAGATACAGGGGCGAGTATAATTCACCCCTCCACTTT.

The chain links TRBV7-2 to TRBJ2-7; D possibly corresponds to TRBD1 (5 bases). The CDR3 spans 14 residues. V lost 0 bases and J lost 2, with 8 bases in between. Germline V CDR1 and CDR2: SGHTA, FQGNSA. CDR3 DNA sequence: TGTGCCAGCAGCTTAGCCAGGGCCCCCTACGAGCAGTACTTC. Protein: CASSLARAPYEQYF.

The V call is TRBV5-6, the J call TRBJ2-1, with D possibly TRBD2 on 5 matching bases. Trimming removed 2 bases from V and 4 bases from J, with 13 bases in between. Germline V lookup: CDR1 SGHDT, CDR2 YYEEEE. The CDR3 contains 15 residues. Written as DNA, the CDR3 is TGTGCCAGCAGCTTAGGAACTAGGGTGTACAATGAGCAGTTCTTC. It specifies CASSLGTRVYNEQFF.

The J gene is TRBJ1-2, the V gene TRBV6-1; D remains unclear. V lost 1 base and J 8 bases, leaving 11 bases between the germline ends. The CDR3 spans 13 residues. Germline V gene sequence: CDR1 MNHNS, CDR2 SASEGT. This chain's CDR3 is CASSEGSVWGYTF. CDR3 in DNA: TGTGCCAGCAGTGAAGGGTCCGTCTGGGGCTACACCTTC.

This clonotype was observed a few times. This chain uses TRBV7-6 with TRBJ2-5, with D possibly TRBD1 on 5 matching bases. Germline V lookup: CDR1 SGHVS, CDR2 FNYEAQ. The CDR3 loop spans 15 amino acids. Between the trimmed V and J ends, which lost 4 bases and 5 bases, there was a span of 17 bases. DNA for the CDR3: TGTGCCAGCAGCTCTACCCGCCCGGCAGGGGAGACCCAGTACTTC. This sequence encodes CASSSTRPAGETQYF.

CDR3 in DNA: TGTGCCAGCAGAAGGCTTCCGGGACAAACTTCTGAAGCTTTCTTT. Its protein is CASRRLPGQTSEAFF. The chain is built from TRBV6-1 and TRBJ1-1, with a tentative D call TRBD1 (6 bases). V lost 6 bases to trimming and J lost 6 bases, with 20 bases between them. This CDR3 is 15 amino acids long. Germline lookup yields CDR1 MNHNS and CDR2 SASEGT.

This clonotype came up a few times. The CDR3 nucleotides are TGTGCCAGCACCCCTGGGAGCGAGAACACTGAAGCTTTCTTT. Its translation: CASTPGSENTEAFF. The chain joins TRBV6-1 to TRBJ1-1; no clear D gene. The CDR3 covers 14 residues. The ends were cut back, 7 bases at V and 1 base at J, with 13 bases in the middle. Germline assignment: CDR1 MNHNS and CDR2 SASEGT.

The genes are TRBV30 and TRBJ1-3; 7 bases fit TRBD1. Trimming removed 5 bases from V and 0 bases from J; junction bases left unmatched: 4. Per the germline V gene, CDR1 is GTSNPN and CDR2 is SVGIG (reference sequence). The CDR3 is 14 residues long. DNA of the CDR3: TGTGCCTGGGGAACAGGGGTCTCTGGAAACACCATATATTTT. It translates to CAWGTGVSGNTIYF.

The rearrangement links TRBV12-3 or TRBV12-4 to TRBJ1-6, with a tentative D call TRBD1 (6 bases). V was pared by 1 base and J by 2 bases, with 9 bases between. The CDR3 is 16 amino acids. The CDR3 sequence: CASSLVRGTYNSPLHF. Written as DNA, the CDR3 is TGTGCCAGCAGTTTAGTCAGGGGTACCTATAATTCACCCCTCCACTTT.

Only a few counts were recorded for this clonotype. The chain recombines TRBV5-1 with TRBJ1-1, with 7 nucleotides matching TRBD1. The germline V gene has CDR1 SGHRS and CDR2 YFSETQ. The V and J ends lost 0 bases and 8 bases, in that order; junction bases with no gene match: 4. This CDR3 has 13 residues. The CDR3 DNA is TGCGCCAGCAGCTTGGGAGGGGGCGAGGAAGCTTTCTTT. It codes for CASSLGGGEEAFF.

This clonotype was observed a few times. The gene calls are TRBV7-9 and TRBJ2-5, with D possibly being TRBD2 (6 bases). The germline gives CDR1 SEHNR, CDR2 FQNEAQ (reference sequence). The V gene lost 1 base and the J gene lost 5 bases, with 17 bases spanning the gap. The CDR3 sequence is 16 residues long. The CDR3 coding sequence is TGTGCCAGCAGCTTAGTAATCTCGGGAGTGGCGGAGACCCAGTACTTC. This sequence encodes CASSLVISGVAETQYF.

CDR3 sequence (DNA): TGTGCCAGCAGTGAATATCAAGGGTCTCGAGAGACCCAGTACTTC. Residues: CASSEYQGSRETQYF. This chain joins TRBV25-1 and TRBJ2-5; no clear D gene. V lost 0 bases to trimming and J lost 4 bases, with 12 bases between them. CDR3 length: 15 residues. Germline V lookup: CDR1 MGHDK, CDR2 SYGVNS. The complete variable domain, with remaining parts taken from reference TRBV25-1 and TRBJ2-5, reads EADIYQTPRYLVIGTGKKITLECSQTMGHDKMYWYQQDPGMELHLIHYSYGVNSTEKGDLSSESTVSRIRTEHFPLTLESARPSHTSQYLCASSEYQGSRETQYFGPGTRLLVL.

A few counts support this clonotype. This chain connects TRBV12-3 or TRBV12-4 to TRBJ1-2; 8 bases align to TRBD1. J gave up 4 bases and V 5 bases, and 6 bases lay outside the gene matches. The CDR3 sequence is 14 residues long. The CDR3 DNA sequence: TGTGCCAGCAGTCCCCGACAGGGGATCTATGGCTACACCTTC. Amino acid sequence: CASSPRQGIYGYTF.

The V call is TRBV29-1, the J call TRBJ1-1, with 8 bases aligning to TRBD1. There are 15 residues in the CDR3. V lost 0 bases to trimming and J lost 2 bases; unmatched junction nucleotides: 5. The germline V gene has CDR1 SQVTM and CDR2 ANQGSEA. Here the CDR3 reads CSVEEDRELNTEAFF. CDR3 DNA sequence: TGCAGCGTTGAAGAGGACAGGGAGCTCAACACTGAAGCTTTCTTT.

This clonotype was seen a handful of times. The V call is TRBV11-3, the J call TRBJ1-3; 7 nucleotides align to TRBD1. There are 13 residues in the CDR3. The ends lost 5 bases at V and 4 bases at J; junction bases unmatched: 2. The germline gives CDR1 SGHNT, CDR2 YENEEA. The CDR3 is CASSADRGNTIYF. The CDR3 DNA sequence: TGTGCCAGCAGCGCGGACAGGGGAAACACCATATATTTT.

The genes are TRBV25-1 and TRBJ1-4; TRBD1 is a possible D gene (6 bases). This CDR3 is 13 amino acids long. The germline CDR1 and CDR2 sequences are MGHDK and SYGVNS. The V gene lost 7 bases and the J gene lost 7 bases, with 13 bases spanning the gap. The CDR3 here is CASKEGGGEKLFF. CDR3 nucleotide sequence: TGTGCCAGCAAAGAGGGAGGGGGTGAAAAACTGTTTTTT.

This clonotype has just a few counts. The gene calls are TRBV4-1 and TRBJ1-2, with TRBD1 matching over 9 bases. J lost 4 bases, V lost 3 bases, and 3 bases had no gene match. Germline CDR1 reads MGHRA; CDR2 reads YSYEKL. This CDR3 has 14 residues. CDR3 DNA: TGCGCCAGCAGCCATCCGGACAGGGGCTATGGCTACACCTTC. It codes for CASSHPDRGYGYTF.

This clonotype has only a few counts. The rearrangement joins TRBV2 to TRBJ2-5; tentative D call: TRBD1 (5 bases). Per the germline V gene, CDR1 is SNHLY and CDR2 is FYNNEI. The V and J ends lost 6 bases and 3 bases respectively, with 17 bases between them. CDR3 length: 15 amino acids. The CDR3 reads CASSAPEGVEETQYF. CDR3 bases: TGTGCCAGCAGCGCCCCCGAAGGGGTGGAAGAGACCCAGTACTTC.

This clonotype was counted a few times. CDR3 sequence: CASSVPGLAGATEQYF. The CDR3 coding sequence is TGTGCCAGCAGCGTCCCGGGACTAGCGGGGGCTACGGAGCAGTACTTC. The gene calls are TRBV9 and TRBJ2-7, with TRBD2 matching over 14 bases. Trimming at V came to 2 bases and at J to 7 bases, leaving 8 bases not matched to a gene. From germline, CDR1 is SGDLS and CDR2 YYNGEE. This CDR3 is 16 amino acids long.